This T cell receptor beta chain was profiled in a study of immune evolution from preneoplasia to lung adenocarcinoma (dated by TCRdb to the early 2020s). Study-wide context: HLA loss of heterozygosity was found in approximately 7% of AIS, under 18% of MIA and roughly 31% of ADC lesions, and in no AAH lesions. The study combined immune gene expression, TCR sequencing and multiplex immunofluorescence to profile immune contexture across lung adenocarcinoma precursors and invasive adenocarcinoma. Resected precursor lesions (AAH, AIS, MIA) and invasive adenocarcinomas were compared against paired morphologically normal lung tissue. The sample size was set by how many specimens were available, not by a prior power calculation. Whole exome sequencing and methylation data from the same cohort of nodules were integrated with the immune data. In total, the cohort included 53 patients with pulmonary nodules, all of whom underwent surgical resection. The TCR sequencing data were obtained from about 47 patients. It was reported in the study that about a hundred samples were used for TCR sequencing. Class I HLA alleles were inferred from exome data with POLYSOLVER, and allele-specific HLA loss was detected with LOHHLA. Results and caveats for the whole study, not just this receptor: Clonality was highest in normal lung, while later-stage lesions appeared to show lower clonality but higher T cell density and diversity. Top T cell clone frequencies were highest in normal lung and appeared to decrease progressively from AAH through AIS, MIA and invasive adenocarcinoma. All patients were from Japan and China, so applicability to Western populations was uncertain. T cell clonality was highest in KRAS-mutant nodules compared with EGFR-mutant or double wild-type lesions. The findings rested on association rather than direct causation, and larger cohorts with long-term follow-up and longitudinal biopsies were considered necessary.

V and J lose 0 bases and 4 bases, and a span of 14 bases separates them. Per the germline V gene, ENHRY is the CDR1 and SYGVKD is the CDR2. Including the terminal cysteine and phenylalanine, the CDR3 comprises 16 residues. CDR3 DNA only is kept here, 48 bases in frame from base 1. The patients had resection in Japan or China between the mid-2010s and the late 2010s. Two lung cancer pathologists independently confirmed the histologic diagnosis of each case on H&E slides. Macro-dissection after pathologic assessment enriched premalignant or tumor cells for nucleic acid extraction. FFPE tissue was used for DNA isolation with the AllPrep DNA/RNA FFPE Kit. The immunoSEQ hsTCRbeta Kit was used to sequence TCR beta CDR3 regions from DNA. Regarding the original processing steps: TCR sequencing data were analysed with the ImmunoSEQ Analyzer. T cell clonality was defined as 1 minus Pielou's evenness, as computed on productive rearrangements. To measure T cell diversity, the inverse Simpson index was applied to productive templates. T cell density was TCR beta template counts normalized to usable DNA, estimated by amplifying and sequencing housekeeping genes. Two-sided Kruskal-Wallis tests were used to compare TCR metrics between histologic stages. In its TCRdb copy, this immuneACCESS table keeps in-frame sequences only and misses some clones. Where compared with another copy, unresolved V genes explain less than half of these, and the others have no known cause. The D gene and trimming were derived from the DNA, and the V and J assignments and clone size from that table. This sample is represented by around 5,000 clones; under 80% of them were singletons. The ten top clones hold 11% of the sample.

To note about this clone: It lacks a known antigen. Per-nucleotide qualities are absent, and no much larger clonotype sits a single base away.

The sequence came from a person aged 70 to 85 with lung adenocarcinoma. The sequenced sample was FFPE minimally invasive lung adenocarcinoma tissue. The intended sense of this specimen's cell subset or site label: micro-invasive lung adenocarcinoma (MIA). Recombination linked TRBV10-3 to TRBJ2-3; the D gene identity is not certain. The CDR3 region reads CAISESNKGGADTQYF. The nucleotide sequence is given as TGTGCCATCAGTGAGTCGAACAAAGGTGGGGCAGATACGCAGTATTTT.